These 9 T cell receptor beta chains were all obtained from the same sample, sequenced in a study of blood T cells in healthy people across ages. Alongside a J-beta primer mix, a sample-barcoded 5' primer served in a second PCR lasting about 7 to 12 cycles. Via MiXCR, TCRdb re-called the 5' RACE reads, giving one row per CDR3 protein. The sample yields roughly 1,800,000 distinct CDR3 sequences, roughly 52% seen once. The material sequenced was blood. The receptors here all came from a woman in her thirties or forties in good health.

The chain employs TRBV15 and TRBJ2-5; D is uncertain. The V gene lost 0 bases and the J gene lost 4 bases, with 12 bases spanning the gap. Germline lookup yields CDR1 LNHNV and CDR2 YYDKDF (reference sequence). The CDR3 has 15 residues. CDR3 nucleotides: TGTGCCACCAGCAGAGAGGGCAGCCGAGGAGAGACCCAGTACTTC. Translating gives CATSREGSRGETQYF.

In DNA form, the CDR3 reads TGTGCCATCAGTGAACCCTCGAGGGATGAGCAGTTCTTC. It specifies CAISEPSRDEQFF. The chain links TRBV10-3 to TRBJ2-1, with a weak D call TRBD2 (5 bases). V was shortened by 3 bases and J by 8 bases, with 11 bases between the two germline ends. Germline V gene data show CDR1 as ENHRY and CDR2 as SYGVKD. The CDR3 runs to 13 residues.

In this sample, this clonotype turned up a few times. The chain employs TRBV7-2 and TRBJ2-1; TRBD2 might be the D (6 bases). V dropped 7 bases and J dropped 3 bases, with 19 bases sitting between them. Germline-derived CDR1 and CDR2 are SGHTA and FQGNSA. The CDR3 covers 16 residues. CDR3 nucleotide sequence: TGTGCCAGCACCCGGGGCGGGATAGTCGGCTACAATGAGCAGTTCTTC. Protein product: CASTRGGIVGYNEQFF.

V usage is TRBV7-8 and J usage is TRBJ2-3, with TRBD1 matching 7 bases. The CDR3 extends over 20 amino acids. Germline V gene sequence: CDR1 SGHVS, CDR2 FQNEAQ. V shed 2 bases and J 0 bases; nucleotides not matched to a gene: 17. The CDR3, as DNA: TGTGCCAGCAGCTTATCCGAGAGGACAGGACTCTTTCCTAGCACAGATACGCAGTATTTT. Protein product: CASSLSERTGLFPSTDTQYF.

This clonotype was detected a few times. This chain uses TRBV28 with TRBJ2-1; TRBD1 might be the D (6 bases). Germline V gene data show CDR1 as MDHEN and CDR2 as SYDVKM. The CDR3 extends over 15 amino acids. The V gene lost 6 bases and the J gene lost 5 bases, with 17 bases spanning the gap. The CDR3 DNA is TGTGCCAGCAGCCCCGTACGGACAGTCCACAATGAGCAGTTCTTC. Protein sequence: CASSPVRTVHNEQFF.

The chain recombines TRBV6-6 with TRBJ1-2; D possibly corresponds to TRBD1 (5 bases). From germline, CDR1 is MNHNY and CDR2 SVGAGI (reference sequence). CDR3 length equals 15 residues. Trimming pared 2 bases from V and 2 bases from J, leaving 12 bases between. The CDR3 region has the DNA TGTGCCAGCAGTTACCCGGGCGACAGAAACTATGGCTACACCTTC. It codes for CASSYPGDRNYGYTF.

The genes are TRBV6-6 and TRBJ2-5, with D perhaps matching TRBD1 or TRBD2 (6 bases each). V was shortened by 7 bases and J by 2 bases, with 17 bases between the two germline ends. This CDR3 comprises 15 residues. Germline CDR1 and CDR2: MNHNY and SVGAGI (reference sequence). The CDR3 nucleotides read TGTGCCAGCACCTCCACCTGGAGGGGGCAAGAGACCCAGTACTTC. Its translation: CASTSTWRGQETQYF.

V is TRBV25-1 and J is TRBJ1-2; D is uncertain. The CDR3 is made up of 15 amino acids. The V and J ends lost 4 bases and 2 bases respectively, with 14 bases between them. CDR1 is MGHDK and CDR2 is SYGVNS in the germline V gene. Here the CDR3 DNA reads TGTGCCAGCAGTGGACTCCGGGCCAGAAACTATGGCTACACCTTC. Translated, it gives CASSGLRARNYGYTF.

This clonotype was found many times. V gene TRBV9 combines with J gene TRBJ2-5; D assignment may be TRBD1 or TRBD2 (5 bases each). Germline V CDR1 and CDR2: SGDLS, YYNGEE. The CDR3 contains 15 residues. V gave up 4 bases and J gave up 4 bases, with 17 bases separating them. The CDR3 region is CASSNNLGTGETQYF. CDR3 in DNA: TGTGCCAGCAGCAACAACCTAGGGACGGGAGAGACCCAGTACTTC.